The following is a T cell receptor (beta chain) sequence with its context. The antigen remains undetermined. TCRdb passed the RACE reads through MiXCR, listing each CDR3 protein once. The table records 80,000 to 95,000 distinct CDR3 sequences, approximately 10% of them present only once. This record comes from a study of human T cells and chemical hapten exposure. Study at large: 2% DPC applied to a 2 cm by 2 cm arm area sensitized donors. Broader study findings: Donors were affected by alopecia, so their immune reaction might vary from that of healthy individuals. Positive correlation was observed between PT1 expanded TCR counts and patch test score. Among TCRs, those above 1 in 1000 frequency were unaffected by DPC sensitization.

This CDR3 spans 14 amino acids. V was cut by 2 bases and J by 5 bases, with 15 bases left in between. Per germline, CDR1 GTSNPN and CDR2 SVGIG (reference sequence). The time point denotes: patch test 2, 6 weeks after DPC sensitization. Described treatment: therapeutic diphenylcyclopropenone sensitization with weekly scalp DPC. Sequencing used whole blood, obtained in connection with sensitization to the hapten diphenylcyclopropenone (DPC). The chain uses TRBV30 and TRBJ2-5; D gene ambiguous. This sequence originates from a man aged 35 to 55 with alopecia areata. Some clones in this sample may be carry-over from other donors' samples. The CDR3 loop is CAWSYRLSIETQYF. The DNA for the CDR3 is TGTGCCTGGAGTTACAGACTCTCCATCGAGACCCAGTACTTC.